These T cell receptor beta chains were read from a single sample in a study of primary melanoma T cells and metastatic recurrence. Assay: immunoSEQ multiplex PCR; the TCRdb copy retains only in-frame clones and omits some. The table includes over a thousand clones, 70% to 80% detected once. The sample was melanoma tumor tissue. The receptors stem from a human donor with melanoma. Each CDR3 is given with its conserved first and last residue. The D gene is left open where the match is weak. Expanded clones get a size class; other rows say once, few or many, or leave the size out.

clone_size,j_call,d_call,v_call,cdr3_nt,cdr3_aa
.,TRBJ1-1,.,TRBV18,TGTGCCAGCTCACCTTCGGGCCAAGTGAACACTGAAGCTTTCTTT,CASSPSGQVNTEAFF
.,TRBJ2-3,.,TRBV7-4,TGTGCCAGCAGCTTGGAGGGGGTCACAGATACGCAGTATTTT,CASSLEGVTDTQYF
.,TRBJ2-1,.,TRBV11-3,TGTGCCAGCAGCTTAGAAGAGGAAACCTACAATGAGCAGTTCTTC,CASSLEEETYNEQFF
.,TRBJ2-7,.,TRBV9,TGTGCCAGCCACAGGGACTACCGGACCCACGAGCAGTACTTC,CASHRDYRTHEQYF
once,TRBJ2-5,.,TRBV19,TGTGCCAGTAGTACCGGACAGAAAGAGACCCAGTACTTC,CASSTGQKETQYF
.,TRBJ1-2,TRBD1,TRBV18,TGTGCCAGCTCACCCCAAAGGGACAGCAACTATGGCTACACCTTC,CASSPQRDSNYGYTF
.,TRBJ1-6,TRBD1,TRBV6-8,TGTGCCAGCAGTTACTCATGGGGACAGGGTCCCGGAGAAGATTCACCCCTCCACTTT,CASSYSWGQGPGEDSPLHF
.,TRBJ1-2,TRBD1,TRBV6-8,TGTGCCAGCAGTCCACCGGGACAGGCTAATTATGGCTACACCTTC,CASSPPGQANYGYTF
.,TRBJ1-2,.,TRBV30,TGTGCCTGGAGTCCCCCGACGGGGGGCTATGGCTACACCTTC,CAWSPPTGGYGYTF
.,TRBJ2-1,.,TRBV28,TGTGCCAGCCGATCACAGGGATTCGGCCTCAATGAGCAGTTCTTC,CASRSQGFGLNEQFF
.,TRBJ1-4,.,TRBV29-1,TGCAGCGTTGAACGGACCGGCAATGAAAAACTGTTTTTT,CSVERTGNEKLFF
.,TRBJ2-2,.,TRBV7-4,TGTGCCAGCAGCCTCTCACCCCAGGGGGAGCTGTTTTTT,CASSLSPQGELFF
.,TRBJ1-1,.,TRBV23-1,TGCGCCAGCAGTCAATCTCGTCTCCCGGGACACCTCCCCTGTGAAGGGATCTTT,CASSQSRLPGHLPCEGIF
few,TRBJ2-5,TRBD1,TRBV11-3,TGTGCCAGCAGCTTGCCACAGGGGGCGTTAATCGGGACCCAGTACTTC,CASSLPQGALIGTQYF
.,TRBJ2-7,.,TRBV10-2,TGCGCCAGCAGCCGCGGACAGTCGTTCTCCTACGAGCAGTACTTC,CASSRGQSFSYEQYF
once,TRBJ1-5,TRBD1,TRBV11-3,TGTGCCAGCAGCTGGGGACAGTCCAGCAATCAGCCCCAGCATTTT,CASSWGQSSNQPQHF
.,TRBJ1-5,.,TRBV6-8,TGTGCCAGCAGTTACATGGGGTCGGCTCAGCCCCAGCATTTT,CASSYMGSAQPQHF
.,TRBJ2-3,.,TRBV6-8,TGTGCCATCAGCTCAAGCCCGGGACTCCAGCAAGATACGCAGTATTTT,CAISSSPGLQQDTQYF
.,TRBJ1-3,.,TRBV30,TGTGCCAGCAGCTATCAGGACAGCCTCCGTCGAAACACCATATATTTT,CASSYQDSLRRNTIYF
.,TRBJ2-3,TRBD1,TRBV23-1,TGCGCCAGCGAGGTCCCGGGGACAGAAATCACAGATACGCAGTATTTT,CASEVPGTEITDTQYF
.,TRBJ2-3,.,TRBV30,TGTGCCTGGAGTATAAGTGGAGTGTCGGGGGTCACAGATACGCAGTATTTT,CAWSISGVSGVTDTQYF
few,TRBJ1-4,.,TRBV28,TGTGCCAGCAGTTTTTTAGGCGAAGGGGAAAAACTGTTTTTT,CASSFLGEGEKLFF
.,TRBJ1-4,.,TRBV11-3,TGTGCCAGCAGCTTTAGTCCCGCAACTAATGAAAAACTGTTTTTT,CASSFSPATNEKLFF
.,TRBJ2-5,TRBD2,TRBV30,TGTGCCTGGAGGGTACTAGCGGGAGGAGAGACCCAGTACTTC,CAWRVLAGGETQYF
.,TRBJ2-3,.,TRBV6-8,TGTGCCAGCAGTTATAGGGAGACAGATACGCAGTATTTT,CASSYRETDTQYF
.,TRBJ2-1,TRBD2,TRBV7-6,TGTGCCAGCAGCCCGGGGGGACTAGTTGTGCTCGATGAGCAGTTCTTC,CASSPGGLVVLDEQFF
.,TRBJ2-7,TRBD2,TRBV6-7,TGTGCCAGCAGTGAAACTAGCGGGAGGTCCTACGAGCAGTACTTC,CASSETSGRSYEQYF
.,TRBJ2-3,.,TRBV19,TGTGCCAGTCGGCGCGGGATTAGCACAGATACGCAGTATTTT,CASRRGISTDTQYF
few,TRBJ2-3,.,TRBV19,TGTGCCAGTAGTTTAGAGACGGGTTCCACAGATACGCAGTATTTT,CASSLETGSTDTQYF
.,TRBJ2-5,TRBD2,TRBV18,TGTGCCAGCTCACCACCGCAACTAGCGGGGTTGGGAGAGACCCAGTACTTC,CASSPPQLAGLGETQYF
few,TRBJ2-3,.,TRBV12-5,TGTGCTAGTGGTTTTGACCCGGGGAATACGCAGTATTTT,CASGFDPGNTQYF
.,TRBJ2-4,TRBD1,TRBV30,TGTGCCTGGGGTAGACAGGGGTTCTTGGGCATTCAGTACTTC,CAWGRQGFLGIQYF
once,TRBJ1-1,TRBD1,TRBV29-1,TGCAGCGTTTGTCTTTATTTAGGCAGGGGGGGCACTGAAGCTTTCTTT,CSVCLYLGRGGTEAFF
.,TRBJ2-7,.,TRBV30,TGTGCCTGGGGACGAGATGGATACGAGCAGTACTTC,CAWGRDGYEQYF
.,TRBJ2-7,.,TRBV9,TGTGCCAGCAGCTGGGATAGGGGCGAGCAGTACTTC,CASSWDRGEQYF
large,TRBJ2-5,TRBD2,TRBV14,TGTGCCAGCAGCCCGCCGGGACTAGCGGGAACGGAGACCCAGTACTTC,CASSPPGLAGTETQYF
.,TRBJ2-3,.,TRBV7-2,TGTGCCAGCAGTCTTGACGGGAGCACAGATACGCAGTATTTT,CASSLDGSTDTQYF
.,TRBJ1-1,.,TRBV6-8,TGTGCCAGCAGTTACGCTTACGACACTGAAGCTTTCTTT,CASSYAYDTEAFF
.,TRBJ1-2,.,TRBV6-8,TGTGCCAGCGCGGGGACTAACTATGGCTACACCTTC,CASAGTNYGYTF
.,TRBJ2-5,.,TRBV6-8,TGTGCCAGCAGTAAAAGCCGACGAGGAGTTCAAGAGACCCAGTACTTC,CASSKSRRGVQETQYF
.,TRBJ2-2,.,TRBV29-1,TGCAGCGTTGAGTCACCTCTGGCCGGGGAGCTGTTTTTT,CSVESPLAGELFF
.,TRBJ2-5,.,TRBV30,TGTGCCTCGTCTTCACGCGAAGGGGAGACCCAGTACTTC,CASSSREGETQYF
large,TRBJ2-2,.,TRBV19,TGTGCCAGTAGCCCAGGACAGCTCACCGGGGAGCTGTTTTTT,CASSPGQLTGELFF
.,TRBJ2-5,TRBD1,TRBV9,TGTGCCAGCAGTTGGGACAGGGAGACCCAGTACTTC,CASSWDRETQYF
.,TRBJ2-7,.,TRBV4-1,TGCGCCAGCAGCCAAGATGCCCAGCGCTACGAGCAGTACTTC,CASSQDAQRYEQYF
.,TRBJ2-7,TRBD1,TRBV11-3,TGTGCCAGCAGCGTCGGACAGGGCCCCTACGAGCAATACTTC,CASSVGQGPYEQYF
.,TRBJ1-3,.,TRBV29-1,TGCAGCGTTGAAGGACTGAACTCTGGAAACACCATATATTTT,CSVEGLNSGNTIYF
.,TRBJ2-7,TRBD2,TRBV11-3,TGTGCCAGCAGCTTCGGACTAGCGGGAGTGGCCTACGAGCAGTACTTC,CASSFGLAGVAYEQYF
.,TRBJ2-1,.,TRBV30,TGTGCTTGGAAACCAAGGGATGAGCAGTTCTTC,CAWKPRDEQFF
once,TRBJ2-3,TRBD2,TRBV11-3,TGTGCCAGCAGCTCATTTAGCGGGGGGAGGGATACGCAGTATTTT,CASSSFSGGRDTQYF
few,TRBJ2-5,.,TRBV11-3,TGTGCCAGCAGCCCGGAATGGGGGAAGGAAGAGACCCAGTACTTC,CASSPEWGKEETQYF
large,TRBJ2-7,.,TRBV6-8,TGTGCCAGCAGTACTTTCGGTGGGGAGCAGTACTTC,CASSTFGGEQYF
.,TRBJ2-6,TRBD1,TRBV11-3,TGTGCCAGCAGCGCAGGGGGATCTGGGGCCAACGTCCTGACTTTC,CASSAGGSGANVLTF
.,TRBJ1-4,TRBD1,TRBV6-8,TGTGCCAGCAGGCGGGACAGGGGGGACGAAAAACTGTTTTTT,CASRRDRGDEKLFF
.,TRBJ2-6,TRBD1,TRBV28,TGTGCCAGCACCGAAGGGGGCCGGGTCTCCTCTGGGGCCAACGTCCTGACTTTC,CASTEGGRVSSGANVLTF
.,TRBJ1-4,.,TRBV14,TGTGCCAGCAGCCAACATCGGGGTGGAACTAATGAAAAACTGTTTTTT,CASSQHRGGTNEKLFF
large,TRBJ1-2,TRBD1,TRBV19,TGTGCCAGTAACCCTCGACAGGGGCGGTATGGCTACACCTTC,CASNPRQGRYGYTF
.,TRBJ2-4,.,TRBV1,TGCGCCAGCAGCCAAGATAGCGGGGGATCTGCCAAAAACATTCAGTACTTC,CASSQDSGGSAKNIQYF